This T cell receptor beta chain emerged from a study of T cell changes during pregnancy in multiple sclerosis. CDR1 is SGHNT, CDR2 YENEEA, per germline. This CDR3 contains 16 residues. With 4 bases clipped from V and 6 bases from J, the junction kept 9 bases outside the gene matches. The protocol was immunoSEQ multiplex PCR, while the TCRdb copy is restricted to in-frame clones and leaves out a portion. Altogether 50,000 or so clones are present, 91% being singletons, with the ten largest covering roughly 0.48%. The chain carries TRBV11-3 and TRBJ2-3, with 11 bases that match TRBD2. This TCR derives from a female donor in good health, enrolled as a control in a pregnancy study. Specimen: CD4+ T cells from peripheral blood mononuclear cells, collected after pregnancy. DNA for the CDR3: TGTGCCAGCAGCTCCCAATCCCCTAGCGGGGGGGATACGCAGTATTTT. Encoded protein: CASSSQSPSGGDTQYF.